This T cell receptor beta chain stems from a study of CD8+ T cells in alopecia areata. The wider study: Twice daily, treated patients received 5 to 10 mg of oral tofacitinib.

RNA extraction and reverse transcription yielded cDNA as sequencing template. TCRdb's table, derived via immunoSEQ multiplex PCR, lists solely in-frame clones and lacks some. In the table there are fewer than 200,000 clones, around 50% of which are singletons. Broader study findings: Compared with mice, patients displayed less clear TCR sharing, possibly for HLA-related reasons.

The V segment lost 1 base and the J segment 2 bases; nucleotides outside the gene matches: 7. Germline values: CDR1 SGHDN, CDR2 FVKESK. CDR3 size: 16 residues. This clone was seen more than once but under ten times. What it binds is not known. Collection of lesional scalp punch biopsies and peripheral blood was performed in alopecia areata patients. Investigators sorted PBMCs to obtain both CD4+ and CD8+ T cells. The sample here was CD4+ T cells sorted from blood, taken at week 0. This sequence originates from a human donor with alopecia areata. The chain has TRBV14 and TRBJ1-2, with TRBD1 matching 7 bases. Written as DNA, the CDR3 is TGTGCCAGCAGCCAAGCCCGGGGGACAGTCAACTATGGCTACACCTTC. Protein: CASSQARGTVNYGYTF.